Each of the 21 T cell receptor beta chains below was sequenced from the same sample in a study of tissue T cells after allogeneic stem cell transplantation. This table comes from immunoSEQ multiplex PCR, and its TCRdb copy is limited to in-frame clones, with some not included. The data contain 7,500 to 8,500 clones, around half of them singletons. The time point denotes: mouse harvest day 7 after allogeneic transplant. Mouse grafts combined 10^7 T-cell-depleted bone marrow cells with 10^6 splenic CD5+ T cells. The sample taken for sequencing was gut tissue. Receptors were obtained from a female BALB/c mouse given C57BL/6 T cells with graft-versus-host disease after an allogeneic hematopoietic cell transplant.

For this clone: Genes and germline are mouse. The sequence runs out 1 residue before the end of the CDR3; the remainder is reconstructed from the germline J gene. This chain joins TRBV3 and TRBJ2-4, with a possible D match to TRBD1 (6 bases). With 5 bases removed from V and 1 base from J, the gap between germline ends came to 7 bases. This CDR3 comprises 13 residues. From germline, CDR1 is SNHLY and CDR2 FYNGKV (reference sequence). CDR3 DNA (partial): TGTGCCAGCAGCCGACAGGGTCAAAACACCTTGTAC. Translating gives CASSRQGQNTLY. The CDR3 reads in full as CASSRQGQNTLYF.

Remarks on this clone: Gene and germline names: mouse. The read finishes 1 residue shy of the CDR3 end, and the germline J gene is used to complete it. The chain combines TRBV13-1 with TRBJ1-1; D unclear. The V end was cut by 4 bases, the J end by 0 bases, with 4 bases between. This CDR3 comprises 12 residues. Germline V lookup: CDR1 NSHNY, CDR2 SYGAGN. The CDR3 bases that were read are TGTGCCAGCAGTTTTTCAAACACAGAAGTCTTC. Its protein product is CASSFSNTEVF. From start to end, the CDR3 is CASSFSNTEVFF.

The sample holds a few counts of this clone. These gene names are mouse names. The CDR3 DNA, read in part, is TGTGCCAGCAGTCTGAGGGACTGGGGGGTTGAACAGTAC. This sequence encodes CASSLRDWGVEQY. The entire CDR3 protein reads CASSLRDWGVEQYF. The V call is TRBV26, the J call TRBJ2-7, with TRBD2 matching 12 bases. The read stops 1 residue short of the end of the CDR3; the missing end is completed from the germline J gene. Trimming cost V 2 bases and J 6 bases; bases outside gene matches: 2. The CDR3 is 14 residues long. Looked up from germline, CDR1 is KGHPV and CDR2 is FQNQEV (reference sequence).

A note on this clone: Here the gene names and germline are mouse. The missing CDR3 end, 1 residue past where the read stops, is filled in from the germline J gene. J is TRBJ1-2 and V is TRBV15, with D maybe TRBD1 (6 bases). The CDR3 consists of 13 residues. From germline, CDR1 is SGHND and CDR2 FRSKSL. The V end was cut by 6 bases, the J end by 0 bases, with 8 bases between. CDR3 DNA, as far as it was read: TGTGCCAGCAGACGGACAGCAAACTCCGACTACACC. This encodes CASRRTANSDYT. The entire CDR3 is CASRRTANSDYTF.

Note on this clone: Genes here carry mouse names. Read data end 1 residue before the CDR3 end; the end is taken from the germline J gene. V is TRBV3 and J is TRBJ1-1; TRBD1 matches 7 bases. After removal of 4 bases from V and 6 bases from J, the junction contained 8 bases not matched to a gene. The CDR3 is 14 residues long. Germline-derived CDR1 and CDR2 are SNHLY and FYNGKV (reference sequence). Here the CDR3 reads CASSSTGLPAEVFF. The sequenced part of the CDR3 DNA is TGTGCCAGCAGCTCGACAGGGCTCCCCGCAGAAGTCTTC.

With respect to this clone: Gene names are the mouse ones. The CDR3 goes on 1 residue after the read ends, and that part is filled in from the germline J gene. The chain combines TRBV24 with TRBJ2-7; 8 bases are a match to TRBD2. This CDR3 is 15 amino acids long. J gave up 2 bases and V 0 bases, and 3 bases lay outside the gene matches. Germline V CDR1 and CDR2: KGHTA, FRNEEI. The CDR3 DNA, read in part, is TGTGCCAGCAGTCTGTATAATGGGGGGGCCTATGAACAGTAC. It is translated as CASSLYNGGAYEQY. Given in full, the CDR3 is CASSLYNGGAYEQYF.

Remarks on this clone: Germline and genes here are mouse. The read terminates 1 residue ahead of where the CDR3 ends, so the germline J gene completes it. The V call is TRBV31, the J call TRBJ1-4; 7 bases agree with TRBD1. The CDR3 covers 15 residues. Per germline, CDR1 GKSSPN and CDR2 SITVG. V lost 3 bases, J lost 0 bases, and 4 bases stayed unmatched. CDR3 bases read: TGTGCCTGGAGCCGGGACAGTATTTCCAACGAAAGATTATTT. This codes for CAWSRDSISNERLF. The whole CDR3 protein reads CAWSRDSISNERLFF. Filled out from reference TRBV31 and TRBJ1-4, the complete variable domain reads AQTIHQWPVAEIKAVGSPLSLGCTIKGKSSPNLYWYWQATGGTLQQLFYSITVGQVESVVQLNLSASRPKDDQFILSTEKLLLSHSGFYLCAWSRDSISNERLFFGHGTKLSVL.

This clone was detected once. Gene names and germline match the mouse. The CDR3 protein is CASSPNANTEVFF. The sequenced part of the CDR3 DNA is TGTGCCAGCAGCCCCAATGCAAACACAGAAGTCTTC. This rearrangement joins TRBV15 to TRBJ1-1; no firm D call. The sequence runs out 1 residue before the end of the CDR3; the remainder is reconstructed from the germline J gene. This CDR3 has 13 residues. The V and J ends lost 6 bases and 0 bases respectively, with 8 bases between them. CDR1 SGHND and CDR2 FRSKSL come from the germline V gene.

Within the sample, this clone is medium-sized. Germline and genes here are mouse. The read ends 1 residue early relative to the CDR3; the germline J gene fills the gap. The chain couples TRBV13-2 to TRBJ2-7; 12 nucleotides align to TRBD2. Losses at the gene ends were 6 bases for V and 5 bases for J; bases not matched to a gene: 6. This CDR3 spans 14 amino acids. Germline loops: CDR1 NNHNN, CDR2 SYGAGS (reference sequence). CDR3 DNA (partial): TGTGCCAGCGTCGACTGGGGGGGCGAAGATGAACAGTAC. It encodes CASVDWGGEDEQY. The whole CDR3 sequence is CASVDWGGEDEQYF.

A remark on this clone: Mouse names are used for the genes. The CDR3 goes on 1 residue after the read ends, and that part is filled in from the germline J gene. The V call is TRBV12-1, the J call TRBJ1-2; 7 positions agree with TRBD1. The V and J ends lost 2 bases and 1 base, in that order; junction bases with no gene match: 3. This CDR3 spans 14 amino acids. Germline CDR1 is SGHSN and CDR2 is HYEKVE. The sequenced part of the CDR3 DNA is TGTGCCAGCTCTCGGGACAGTAAAAACTCCGACTACACC. Protein sequence: CASSRDSKNSDYT. The full CDR3 reads CASSRDSKNSDYTF.

This clone was observed a few times. The gene symbols are mouse symbols. The read is 1 residue too short to cover the CDR3 end, so that end is filled in from the germline J gene. This rearrangement joins TRBV3 to TRBJ1-4; 7 nucleotides align to TRBD1. Per the germline V gene, CDR1 is SNHLY and CDR2 is FYNGKV (reference sequence). The ends lost 6 bases at V and 5 bases at J; junction bases unmatched: 3. The CDR3 sequence is 13 residues long. CDR3 in amino acids: CASSRTGNERLFF. Partial CDR3 DNA: TGTGCCAGCAGTCGGACAGGAAACGAAAGATTATTT.

This clone was recorded a few times. The germline and genes are mouse ones. Read data end 1 residue before the CDR3 end; the end is taken from the germline J gene. This sequence joins TRBV16 and TRBJ2-7; no clear D gene. This CDR3 is 13 amino acids long. With 5 bases removed from V and 0 bases from J, the gap between germline ends came to 8 bases. The germline V gene has CDR1 SGHSA and CDR2 FRNQAP. The CDR3 loop is CASSQQSSYEQYF. The sequenced CDR3 bases are TGTGCAAGCAGCCAACAAAGCTCCTATGAACAGTAC.

A remark on this clone: Gene names and germline refer to mouse. The read falls 1 residue short of the CDR3 end, and the missing part is taken from the germline J gene. This CDR3 is also generated by other DNA sequences in the sample. This chain uses TRBV26 with TRBJ2-4; perhaps TRBD1 as D (6 bases). V lost 1 base and J 1 base, leaving 6 bases between the germline ends. This CDR3 is 14 amino acids long. CDR1 and CDR2 from the germline V gene are KGHPV and FQNQEV (reference sequence). The covered CDR3 bases are TGTGCCAGCAGTCTGTACAGGGGTCAAAACACCTTGTAC. Protein sequence: CASSLYRGQNTLY. From start to end, the CDR3 is CASSLYRGQNTLYF.

As concerns this clone: Gene names are the mouse ones. Coverage ceases 1 residue before the CDR3 finishes, and the germline J gene fills in the end. V is TRBV26 and J is TRBJ1-1, with D possibly being TRBD1 (5 bases). V was pared by 2 bases and J by 1 base, with 5 bases between. The germline CDR1 and CDR2 sequences are KGHPV and FQNQEV (reference sequence). This CDR3 has 13 residues. The DNA read from the CDR3 is TGTGCCAGCAGTCTGCAGGGAAACACAGAAGTCTTC. Encoded protein: CASSLQGNTEVF. Given in full, the CDR3 is CASSLQGNTEVFF.

Comments on this clone: Mouse germline and gene names are used. Coverage ceases 1 residue before the CDR3 finishes, and the germline J gene fills in the end. The rearrangement links TRBV26 to TRBJ2-4; the match to TRBD1 covers 8 bases. The CDR3 is 16 amino acids. J lost 0 bases, V lost 0 bases, and 2 bases had no gene match. Germline V gene lookup returns CDR1 KGHPV and CDR2 FQNQEV (reference sequence). The DNA read from the CDR3 is TGTGCCAGCAGTCTGTCACAGGGGGGTAGTCAAAACACCTTGTAC. It codes for CASSLSQGGSQNTLY. The complete CDR3 protein is CASSLSQGGSQNTLYF.

Turning to this clone: Each gene name is a mouse one. Read sequence stops 1 residue before the CDR3 end, and the germline J gene provides the missing end. The chain has TRBV13-2 and TRBJ2-5; 8 nucleotides line up with TRBD2. This CDR3 has 15 amino acids. Trimming cost V 3 bases and J 2 bases; bases outside gene matches: 5. Germline CDR1 reads NNHNN; CDR2 reads SYGAGS (reference sequence). Incomplete CDR3 DNA: TGTGCCAGCGGTGGCTGGGGGGCCCTCCAAGACACCCAGTAC. It specifies CASGGWGALQDTQY. The CDR3 in its entirety is CASGGWGALQDTQYF.

This clone counts as medium-sized (0.01 to 0.1%). The genes and germline here are from mouse. The CDR3 end falls 1 residue outside the read, so it is completed with the germline J gene. The genes are TRBV26 and TRBJ1-1; 10 nucleotides line up with TRBD1. The CDR3 is 15 residues long. In germline, CDR1 is KGHPV, CDR2 FQNQEV (reference sequence). Trimming took 3 bases from V and 4 from J; bases not matched to a gene: 5. CDR3 loop: CASSLETGGFTEVFF. Incomplete CDR3 DNA: TGTGCCAGCAGTCTAGAGACAGGGGGCTTCACAGAAGTCTTC.

Concerning this clone itself: Gene and germline names: mouse. Read coverage stops 1 residue before the CDR3 terminus; the germline J gene supplies the remainder. V is TRBV20 and J is TRBJ2-2, with 7 bases identical to TRBD2. Germline CDR1 and CDR2: GFQATS and STVNSAI. This CDR3 region has 15 residues. With V trimmed by 0 bases and J by 1 base, 2 bases remained unmatched. Incomplete CDR3 DNA: TGTGGTGCTAGGGACTGGGGGAAAAACACCGGGCAGCTCTAC. Its translation: CGARDWGKNTGQLY. The entire CDR3 is CGARDWGKNTGQLYF.

This clone is judged medium-sized. Gene names and germline match the mouse. Coverage ceases 1 residue before the CDR3 finishes, and the germline J gene fills in the end. V usage is TRBV17 and J usage is TRBJ1-1, with unresolved D. V lost 6 bases and J 1 base, leaving 9 bases between the germline ends. Per the germline V gene, CDR1 is MNHDT and CDR2 is YYDKIL. The CDR3 loop spans 13 amino acids. The CDR3 DNA, read in part, is TGTGCTAGCAGCCCCGGCAGAAACACAGAAGTCTTC. It translates to CASSPGRNTEVF. The CDR3 in full is CASSPGRNTEVFF.

With respect to this clone: Gene and germline names: mouse. The CDR3 end is not reached by the read, which stops 1 residue before it; the germline J gene fills it in. The chain couples TRBV19 to TRBJ1-4; TRBD1 matches at 11 bases. The CDR3 sequence is 14 residues long. Germline V gene sequence: CDR1 FNHDT, CDR2 SITEND (reference sequence). J was trimmed by 7 bases and V by 7 bases; bases with no gene match: 6. The CDR3 region is CASARDRGGERLFF. The CDR3 bases that were read are TGTGCCAGCGCCCGGGACAGGGGGGGCGAAAGATTATTT.

To note about this clone: Gene labels here are mouse ones. The read is 1 residue too short to cover the CDR3 end, so that end is filled in from the germline J gene. V is TRBV24 and J is TRBJ2-7; 7 bases line up with TRBD1. V was pared by 6 bases and J by 0 bases, with 2 bases of the junction left unmatched. CDR1 and CDR2 (germline): KGHTA, FRNEEI. The CDR3 is 13 residues long. The DNA read from the CDR3 is TGTGCCAGCAGAGGGACAGTCTCCTATGAACAGTAC. Translation gives CASRGTVSYEQY. The full CDR3 reads CASRGTVSYEQYF.